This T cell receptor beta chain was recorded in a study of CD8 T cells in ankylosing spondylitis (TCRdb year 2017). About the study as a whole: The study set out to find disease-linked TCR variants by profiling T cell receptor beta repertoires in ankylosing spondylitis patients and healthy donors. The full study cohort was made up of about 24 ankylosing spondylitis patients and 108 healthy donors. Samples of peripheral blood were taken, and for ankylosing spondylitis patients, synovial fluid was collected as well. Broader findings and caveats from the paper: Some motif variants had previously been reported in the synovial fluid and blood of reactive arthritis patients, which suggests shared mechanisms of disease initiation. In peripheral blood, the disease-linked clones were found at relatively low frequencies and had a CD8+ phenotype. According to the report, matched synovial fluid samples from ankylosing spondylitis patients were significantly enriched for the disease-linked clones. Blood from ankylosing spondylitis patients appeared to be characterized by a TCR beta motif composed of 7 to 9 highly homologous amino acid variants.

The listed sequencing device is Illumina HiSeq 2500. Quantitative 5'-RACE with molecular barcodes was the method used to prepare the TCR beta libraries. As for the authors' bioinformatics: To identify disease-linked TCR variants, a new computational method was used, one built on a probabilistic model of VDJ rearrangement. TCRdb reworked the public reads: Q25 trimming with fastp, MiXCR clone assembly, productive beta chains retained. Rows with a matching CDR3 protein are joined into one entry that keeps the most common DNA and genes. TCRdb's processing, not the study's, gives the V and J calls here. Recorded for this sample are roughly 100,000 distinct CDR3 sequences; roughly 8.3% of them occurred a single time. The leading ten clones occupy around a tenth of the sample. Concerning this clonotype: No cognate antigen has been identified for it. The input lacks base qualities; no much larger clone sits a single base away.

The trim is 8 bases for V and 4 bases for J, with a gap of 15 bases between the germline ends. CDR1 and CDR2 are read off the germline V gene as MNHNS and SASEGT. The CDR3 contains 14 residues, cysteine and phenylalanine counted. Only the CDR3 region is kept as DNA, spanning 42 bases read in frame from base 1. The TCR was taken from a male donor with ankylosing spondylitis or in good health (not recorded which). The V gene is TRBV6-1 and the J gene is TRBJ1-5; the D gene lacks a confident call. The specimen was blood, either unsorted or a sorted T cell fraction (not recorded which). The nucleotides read TGTGCCAGCCCCCAAGGGAGCAGTAATCAGCCCCAGCATTTT. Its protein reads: CASPQGSSNQPQHF.